Listed here are 2 T cell receptor beta chains from one sample, sequenced in a study of OX40 agonist ivuxolimab in advanced cancers. Clones were sequenced by immunoSEQ multiplex PCR, and TCRdb holds only the in-frame ones, with some missing. Counted here are tens of thousands of clones, roughly 90% occurring once; the ten biggest clones make up roughly 4.9%. The specimen was CD4+ or CD8+ T cells sorted from blood, collected in a trial of the OX40 agonist ivuxolimab. The receptor source for this set is an adult with an advanced solid tumor such as melanoma, head and neck, liver or kidney cancer.

This sequence joins TRBV30 and TRBJ2-3; D remains unclear. The germline CDR1 and CDR2 sequences are GTSNPN and SVGIG (reference sequence). V was shortened by 1 base and J by 4 bases, with 3 bases between the two germline ends. The CDR3 loop spans 11 amino acids. This chain's CDR3 is CAWSAADTQYF. The DNA of the CDR3 is TGTGCCTGGAGTGCGGCAGATACGCAGTATTTT. The full variable domain, rest sourced from reference TRBV30 and TRBJ2-3, is SQTIHQWPATLVQPVGSPLSLECTVEGTSNPNLYWYRQAAGRGLQLLFYSVGIGQISSEVPQNLSASRPQDRQFILSSKKLLLSDSGFYLCAWSAADTQYFGPGTRLTVL.

This chain uses TRBV28 with TRBJ1-2, with D possibly matching TRBD1 (6 bases). The CDR3 is made up of 16 amino acids. The germline gives CDR1 MDHEN, CDR2 SYDVKM. Trimming pared 8 bases from V and 1 base from J, leaving 20 bases between. The CDR3 reads CASLTPGTRFNYGYTF. Here the CDR3 DNA reads TGTGCCAGCCTTACCCCCGGGACAAGATTTAACTATGGCTACACCTTC.